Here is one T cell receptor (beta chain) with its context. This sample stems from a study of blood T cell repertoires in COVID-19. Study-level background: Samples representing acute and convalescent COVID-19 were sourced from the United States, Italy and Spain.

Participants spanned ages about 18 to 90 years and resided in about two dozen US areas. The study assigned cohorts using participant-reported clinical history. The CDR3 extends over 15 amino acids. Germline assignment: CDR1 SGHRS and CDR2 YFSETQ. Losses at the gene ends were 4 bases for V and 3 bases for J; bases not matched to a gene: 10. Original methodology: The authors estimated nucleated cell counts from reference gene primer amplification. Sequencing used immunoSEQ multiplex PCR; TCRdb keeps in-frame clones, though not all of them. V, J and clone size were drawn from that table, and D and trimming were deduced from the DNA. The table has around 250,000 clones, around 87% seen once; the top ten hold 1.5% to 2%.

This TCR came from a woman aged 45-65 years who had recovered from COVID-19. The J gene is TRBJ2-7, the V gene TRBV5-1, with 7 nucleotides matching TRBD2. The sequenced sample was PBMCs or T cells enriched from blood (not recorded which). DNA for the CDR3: TGCGCCAGCAGCCCTTTTGGGGGAGGGCTCTACGAGCAGTACTTC. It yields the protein CASSPFGGGLYEQYF.